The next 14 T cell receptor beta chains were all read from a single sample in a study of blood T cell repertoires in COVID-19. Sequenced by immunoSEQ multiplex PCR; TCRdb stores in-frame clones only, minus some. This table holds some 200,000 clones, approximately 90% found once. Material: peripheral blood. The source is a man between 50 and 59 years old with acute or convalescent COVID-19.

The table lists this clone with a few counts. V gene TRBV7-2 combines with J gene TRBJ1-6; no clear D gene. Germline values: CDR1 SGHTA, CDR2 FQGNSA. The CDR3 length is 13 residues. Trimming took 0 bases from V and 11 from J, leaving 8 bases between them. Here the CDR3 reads CASSLAVETPLHF. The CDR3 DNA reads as TGTGCCAGCAGCTTAGCCGTGGAGACACCCCTCCACTTT.

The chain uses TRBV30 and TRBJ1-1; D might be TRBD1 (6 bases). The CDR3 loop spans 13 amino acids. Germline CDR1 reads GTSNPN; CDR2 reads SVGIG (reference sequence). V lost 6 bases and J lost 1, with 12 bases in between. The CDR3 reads CACHRDGNTEAFF. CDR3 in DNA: TGTGCCTGTCACAGGGATGGGAACACTGAAGCTTTCTTT.

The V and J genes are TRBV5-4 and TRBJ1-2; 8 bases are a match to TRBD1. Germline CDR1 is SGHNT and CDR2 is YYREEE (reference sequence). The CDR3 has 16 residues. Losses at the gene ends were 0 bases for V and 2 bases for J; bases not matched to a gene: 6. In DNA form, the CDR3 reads TGTGCCAGCAGCTTGGGACAGGGGCCCCGAAACTATGGCTACACCTTC. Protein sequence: CASSLGQGPRNYGYTF.

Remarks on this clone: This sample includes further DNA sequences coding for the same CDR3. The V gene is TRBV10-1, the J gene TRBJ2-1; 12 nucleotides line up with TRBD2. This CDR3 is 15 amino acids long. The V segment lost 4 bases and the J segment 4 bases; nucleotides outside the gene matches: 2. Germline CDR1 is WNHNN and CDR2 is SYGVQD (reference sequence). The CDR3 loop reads CASSGGLAGYNEQFF. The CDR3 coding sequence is TGCGCCAGCAGTGGAGGACTAGCGGGGTACAATGAGCAGTTCTTC.

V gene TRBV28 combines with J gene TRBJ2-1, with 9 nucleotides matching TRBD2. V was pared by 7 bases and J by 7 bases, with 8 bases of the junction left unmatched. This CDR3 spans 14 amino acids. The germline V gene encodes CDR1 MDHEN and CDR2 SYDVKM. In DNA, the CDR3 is TGTGCCAGCAAAGCGGGAGGTAGCGCGAATGAGCAGTTCTTC. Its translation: CASKAGGSANEQFF.

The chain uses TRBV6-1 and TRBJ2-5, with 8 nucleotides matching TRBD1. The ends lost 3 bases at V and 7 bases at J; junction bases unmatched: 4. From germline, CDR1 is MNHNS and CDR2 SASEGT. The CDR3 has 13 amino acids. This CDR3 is CASSETGEATQYF. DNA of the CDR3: TGTGCCAGCAGTGAGACAGGGGAGGCGACCCAGTACTTC.

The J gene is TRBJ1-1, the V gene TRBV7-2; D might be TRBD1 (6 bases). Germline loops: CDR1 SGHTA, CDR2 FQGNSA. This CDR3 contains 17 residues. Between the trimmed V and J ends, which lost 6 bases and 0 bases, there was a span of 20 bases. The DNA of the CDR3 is TGTGCCAGCAGTTTCACCTTAGCAGGGGATATGAACACTGAAGCTTTCTTT. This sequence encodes CASSFTLAGDMNTEAFF. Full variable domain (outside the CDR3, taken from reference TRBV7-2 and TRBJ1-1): GAGVSQSPSNKVTEKGKDVELRCDPISGHTALYWYRQSLGQGLEFLIYFQGNSAPDKSGLPSDRFSAERTGGSVSTLTIQRTQQEDSAVYLCASSFTLAGDMNTEAFFGQGTRLTVV.

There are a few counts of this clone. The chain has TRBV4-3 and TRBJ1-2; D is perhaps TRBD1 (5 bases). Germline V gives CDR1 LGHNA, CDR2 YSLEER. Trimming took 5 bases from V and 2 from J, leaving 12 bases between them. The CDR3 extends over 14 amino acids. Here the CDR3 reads CASSGSWGNYGYTF. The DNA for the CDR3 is TGCGCCAGCAGCGGATCCTGGGGCAACTATGGCTACACCTTC.

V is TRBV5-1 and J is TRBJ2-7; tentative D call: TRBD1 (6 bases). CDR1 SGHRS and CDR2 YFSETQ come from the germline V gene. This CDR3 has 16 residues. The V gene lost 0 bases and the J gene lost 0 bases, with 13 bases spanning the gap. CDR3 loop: CASSLALGQTSYEQYF. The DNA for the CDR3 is TGCGCCAGCAGCTTGGCCCTCGGACAGACCTCCTACGAGCAGTACTTC. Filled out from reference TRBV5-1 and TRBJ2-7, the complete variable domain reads KAGVTQTPRYLIKTRGQQVTLSCSPISGHRSVSWYQQTPGQGLQFLFEYFSETQRNKGNFPGRFSGRQFSNSRSEMNVSTLELGDSALYLCASSLALGQTSYEQYFGPGTRLTVT.

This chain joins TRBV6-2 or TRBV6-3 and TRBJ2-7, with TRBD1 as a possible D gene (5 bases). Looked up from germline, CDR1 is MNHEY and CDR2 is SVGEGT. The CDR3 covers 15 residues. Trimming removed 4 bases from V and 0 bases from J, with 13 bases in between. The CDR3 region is CASSSGHHFSYEQYF. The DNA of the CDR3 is TGTGCCAGCAGTTCCGGACACCACTTCTCCTACGAGCAGTACTTC.

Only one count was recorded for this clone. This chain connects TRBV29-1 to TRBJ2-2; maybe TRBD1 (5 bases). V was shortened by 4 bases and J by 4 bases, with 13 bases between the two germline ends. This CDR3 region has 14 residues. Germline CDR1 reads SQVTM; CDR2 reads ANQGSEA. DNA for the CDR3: TGCAGCGTTGCCAACTGGGGCGGCACCGGGGAGCTGTTTTTT. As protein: CSVANWGGTGELFF.

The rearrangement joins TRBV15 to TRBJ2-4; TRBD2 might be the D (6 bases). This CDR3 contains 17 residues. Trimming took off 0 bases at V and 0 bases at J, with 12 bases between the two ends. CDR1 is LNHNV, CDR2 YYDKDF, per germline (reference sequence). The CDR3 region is CATSRDGGDLAKNIQYF. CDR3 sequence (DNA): TGTGCCACCAGCAGAGATGGCGGGGACCTAGCCAAAAACATTCAGTACTTC.

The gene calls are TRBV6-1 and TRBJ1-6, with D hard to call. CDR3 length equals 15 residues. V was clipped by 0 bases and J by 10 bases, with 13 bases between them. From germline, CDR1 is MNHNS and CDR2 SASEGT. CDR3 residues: CASSEARAARSPLHF. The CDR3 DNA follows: TGTGCCAGCAGTGAAGCGCGCGCGGCACGATCACCCCTCCACTTT.

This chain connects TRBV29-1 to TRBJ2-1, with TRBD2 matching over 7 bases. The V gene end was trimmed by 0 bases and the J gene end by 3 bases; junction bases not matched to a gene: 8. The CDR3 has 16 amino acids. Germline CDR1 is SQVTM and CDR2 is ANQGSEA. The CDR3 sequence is CSVEDPGLADYNEQFF. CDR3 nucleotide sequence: TGCAGCGTTGAAGATCCGGGGCTAGCGGACTACAATGAGCAGTTCTTC.